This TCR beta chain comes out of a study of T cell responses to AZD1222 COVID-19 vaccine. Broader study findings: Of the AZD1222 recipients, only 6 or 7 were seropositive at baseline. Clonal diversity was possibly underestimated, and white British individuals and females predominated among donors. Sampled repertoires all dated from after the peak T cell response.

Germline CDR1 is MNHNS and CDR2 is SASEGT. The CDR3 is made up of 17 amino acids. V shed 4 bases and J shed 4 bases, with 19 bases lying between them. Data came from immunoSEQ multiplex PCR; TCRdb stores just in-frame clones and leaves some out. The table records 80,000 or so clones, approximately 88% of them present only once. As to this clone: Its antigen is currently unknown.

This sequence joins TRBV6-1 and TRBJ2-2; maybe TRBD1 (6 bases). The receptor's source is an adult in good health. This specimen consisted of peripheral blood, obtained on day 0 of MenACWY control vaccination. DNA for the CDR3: TGTGCCAGCAGTGCACTAACCGGGACACGGCCCACCGGGGAGCTGTTTTTT. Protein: CASSALTGTRPTGELFF.